These 16 T cell receptor beta chains were sequenced from one sample in a study of blood T cell repertoires in COVID-19. Libraries were prepared by immunoSEQ multiplex PCR; TCRdb keeps only in-frame clonotypes and omits some of them. The table has about 330,000 clones, almost 85% seen once. Sequencing was performed on peripheral blood. The receptor set was obtained from a human donor in a cohort sampled during active COVID-19.

The chain couples TRBV6-2 or TRBV6-3 to TRBJ1-5, with D possibly TRBD1 on 5 matching bases. Trimming took 5 bases from V and 6 from J, leaving 17 bases between them. The CDR3 sequence is 15 residues long. Germline V gives CDR1 MNHEY, CDR2 SVGEGT. The CDR3 protein is CASSITGDSRQPQHF. The CDR3 nucleotides are TGTGCCAGCAGTATCACAGGAGACTCTCGTCAGCCCCAGCATTTT.

The chain recombines TRBV12-3 or TRBV12-4 with TRBJ2-7; D gene unclear. Trimming left V 5 bases short and J 3 bases short, with 11 bases between. This CDR3 spans 13 amino acids. CDR3 DNA: TGTGCCAGCAGTGCCGACAATCTCTACGAGCAGTACTTC. This translates into CASSADNLYEQYF.

A few counts support this clone. The chain couples TRBV9 to TRBJ2-3; TRBD2 is a possible D gene (6 bases). This CDR3 has 13 amino acids. V lost 9 bases to trimming and J lost 3 bases, with 14 bases between them. Germline V gives CDR1 SGDLS, CDR2 YYNGEE. CDR3: CATAAGPTDTQYF. The CDR3, as DNA: TGTGCCACCGCGGCGGGGCCGACAGATACGCAGTATTTT. Full variable domain (missing parts from reference TRBV9 and TRBJ2-3): DSGVTQTPKHLITATGQRVTLRCSPRSGDLSVYWYQQSLDQGLQFLIQYYNGEERAKGNILERFSAQQFPDLHSELNLSSLELGDSALYFCATAAGPTDTQYFGPGTRLTVL.

The CDR3 DNA is TGTGCCAGCAGCAGGACAGGGACTGAAGCTTTCTTT. It encodes CASSRTGTEAFF. This chain connects TRBV12-3 or TRBV12-4 to TRBJ1-1; 8 nucleotides align to TRBD1. There are 12 residues in the CDR3. Trimming removed 6 bases from V and 5 bases from J; junction bases left unmatched: 2.

This chain connects TRBV5-1 to TRBJ1-1; no firm D call. The CDR3 consists of 16 residues. V lost 3 bases, J lost 1 base, and 16 bases lay in between. Germline V gene data show CDR1 as SGHRS and CDR2 as YFSETQ. The CDR3 bases are TGCGCCAGCAGCTCACCTCGGACGGAGGGGAACACTGAAGCTTTCTTT. This sequence encodes CASSSPRTEGNTEAFF.

The chain employs TRBV10-3 and TRBJ2-5; 9 bases match TRBD1. Per the germline V gene, CDR1 is ENHRY and CDR2 is SYGVKD. V dropped 4 bases and J dropped 2; count of bases not matched to a gene: 8. The CDR3 spans 16 residues. CDR3 nucleotides: TGTGCCATCAGTGGGCAGACAGGGGGTCGTCAAGAGACCCAGTACTTC. Translation gives CAISGQTGGRQETQYF.

This chain links TRBV23-1 with TRBJ1-2; D is unresolved. TRBV23-1 is reported as an ORF; its role is uncertain. Trimming stripped 3 bases from V and 7 bases from J, with 15 bases between. The CDR3 sequence is 14 residues long. In nucleotides, the CDR3 is TGCGCCAGCAGTCATCCACCGATTTCGGGTGGCTACACCTTC. This sequence encodes CASSHPPISGGYTF.

The genes are TRBV7-9 and TRBJ1-5; possible D gene TRBD1, 6 bases. Germline V CDR1 and CDR2: SEHNR, FQNEAQ (reference sequence). V was clipped by 1 base and J by 5 bases, with 15 bases between them. The CDR3 runs 16 residues. In DNA form, the CDR3 reads TGTGCCAGCAGCTTAGGACGCGGGGGCGGTGATCAGCCCCAGCATTTT. Translating it yields CASSLGRGGGDQPQHF.

The chain couples TRBV5-1 to TRBJ2-7, with 7 nucleotides matching TRBD1. Germline values: CDR1 SGHRS, CDR2 YFSETQ. V was pared by 7 bases and J by 3 bases, with 7 bases of the junction left unmatched. The CDR3 has 13 residues. DNA for the CDR3: TGCGCCAGCCGGGACAGTGCATACTACGAGCAGTACTTC. Its translation: CASRDSAYYEQYF.

The rearrangement uses TRBV10-3 and TRBJ1-4, with TRBD1 identical over 8 bases. This CDR3 comprises 12 residues. The trim removed 6 bases at V and 6 bases at J, leaving 0 bases unmatched. Germline CDR1 ENHRY, CDR2 SYGVKD. CDR3 coding DNA: TGTGCCATCAGGGACAGGGATGAAAAACTGTTTTTT. It specifies CAIRDRDEKLFF.

There are a few counts of this clone. The chain is built from TRBV6-5 and TRBJ1-2, with a tentative D call TRBD1 (5 bases). V was clipped by 0 bases and J by 4 bases, with 9 bases between them. The germline CDR1 and CDR2 sequences are MNHEY and SVGAGI. This CDR3 contains 14 residues. In DNA form, the CDR3 reads TGTGCCAGCAGTTACTCGCAGGGATTCTATGGCTACACCTTC. Translation: CASSYSQGFYGYTF.

V usage is TRBV10-3 and J usage is TRBJ2-3, with D perhaps matching TRBD1 (6 bases). The CDR3 spans 15 residues. V was shortened by 0 bases and J by 2 bases, with 9 bases between the two germline ends. CDR1 and CDR2 from the germline V gene are ENHRY and SYGVKD. As DNA, the CDR3 is TGTGCCATCAGTGAGTCGGGGGCCTACACAGATACGCAGTATTTT. Translated: CAISESGAYTDTQYF.

The chain recombines TRBV5-6 with TRBJ1-4; a possible D gene is TRBD1 (5 bases). The CDR3 is 13 residues long. V lost 4 bases to trimming and J lost 12 bases, with 16 bases between them. Germline V lookup: CDR1 SGHDT, CDR2 YYEEEE. This CDR3 reads CASSPPWQGELFF. The CDR3 bases are TGTGCCAGCAGCCCGCCGTGGCAGGGCGAACTGTTTTTT.

The gene calls are TRBV5-1 and TRBJ1-1; 10 bases are shared with TRBD1. J was trimmed by 4 bases and V by 7 bases; bases with no gene match: 10. The V gene's germline CDR1 is SGHRS and CDR2 YFSETQ. There are 15 residues in the CDR3. The CDR3, as DNA: TGCGCCAGCTCGTTGCGGGACAGGGGCCTCACTGAAGCTTTCTTT. Its translation is CASSLRDRGLTEAFF.

This chain uses TRBV12-3 or TRBV12-4 with TRBJ1-1; D ambiguous. CDR3 length: 12 amino acids. Trimming removed 3 bases at V and 2 bases at J, with 4 bases between. CDR3 DNA: TGTGCCAGCAGTTTCTTTAACACTGAAGCTTTCTTT. The encoded protein is CASSFFNTEAFF.

This chain connects TRBV7-9 to TRBJ2-2, with TRBD1 matching 7 bases. Germline CDR1 SEHNR, CDR2 FQNEAQ (reference sequence). Trimming removed 5 bases from V and 5 bases from J; junction bases left unmatched: 11. The CDR3 is 16 amino acids. The CDR3 loop is CASSKLTGVRTGELFF. In nucleotides, the CDR3 is TGTGCCAGCAGCAAATTAACAGGGGTTAGGACCGGGGAGCTGTTTTTT.